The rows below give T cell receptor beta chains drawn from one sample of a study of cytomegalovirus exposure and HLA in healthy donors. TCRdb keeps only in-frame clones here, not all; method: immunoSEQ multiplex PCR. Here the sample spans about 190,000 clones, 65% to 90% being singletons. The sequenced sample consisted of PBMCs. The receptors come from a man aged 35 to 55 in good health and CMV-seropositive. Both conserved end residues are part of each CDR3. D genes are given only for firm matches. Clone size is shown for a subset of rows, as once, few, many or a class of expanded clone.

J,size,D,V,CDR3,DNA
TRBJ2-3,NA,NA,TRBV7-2,CASRQATSSTDTQYF,TGTGCCAGCAGACAAGCGACTTCTAGCACAGATACGCAGTATTTT
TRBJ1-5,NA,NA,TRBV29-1,CSVGGVNQPQHF,TGCAGCGTTGGGGGAGTCAATCAGCCCCAGCATTTT
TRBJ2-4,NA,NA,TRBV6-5,CASSYSSLGGNIQYF,TGTGCCAGCAGTTACTCGTCCTTAGGGGGAAACATTCAGTACTTC
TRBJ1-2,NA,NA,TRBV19,CASTRVDGVYGYTF,TGTGCCAGTACGAGGGTAGATGGGGTCTATGGCTACACCTTC
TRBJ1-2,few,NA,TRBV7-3,CASSLLGGSYGYTF,TGTGCCAGCAGCTTACTCGGGGGTTCTTATGGCTACACCTTC
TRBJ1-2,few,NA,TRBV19,CASTPLGRGGYGYTF,TGTGCCAGTACCCCCTTGGGTAGGGGTGGCTATGGCTACACCTTC
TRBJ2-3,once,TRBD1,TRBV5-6,CASSLGGQVAQYF,TGTGCCAGCAGCTTAGGGGGACAGGTTGCGCAGTATTTT
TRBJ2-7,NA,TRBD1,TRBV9,CASSDTGGYEQYF,TGTGCCAGCAGCGATACAGGGGGGTACGAGCAGTACTTC
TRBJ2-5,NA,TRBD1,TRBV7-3,CASSLPGQGMTQYF,TGTGCCAGCAGCTTGCCGGGACAGGGAATGACCCAGTACTTC
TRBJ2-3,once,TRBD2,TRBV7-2,CASSTGLAGFTDTQYF,TGTGCCAGCAGCACCGGACTAGCGGGGTTCACAGATACGCAGTATTTT
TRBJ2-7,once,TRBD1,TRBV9,CASSEGPGQGLYEQYF,TGTGCCAGCAGCGAGGGTCCGGGACAGGGACTCTACGAGCAGTACTTC
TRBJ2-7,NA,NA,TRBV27,CASSLLVGGTYEQYF,TGTGCCAGCAGTTTATTGGTTGGGGGGACCTACGAGCAGTACTTC
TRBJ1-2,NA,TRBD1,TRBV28,CASSFFRTGNYGYTF,TGTGCCAGCAGTTTTTTCCGGACAGGGAACTATGGCTACACCTTC
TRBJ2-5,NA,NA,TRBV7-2,CASSFRETQYF,TGTGCCAGCAGCTTCCGGGAGACCCAGTACTTC
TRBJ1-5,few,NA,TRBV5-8,CASSPQTGVGNQPQHF,TGTGCCAGCAGCCCCCAAACGGGGGTAGGCAATCAGCCCCAGCATTTT
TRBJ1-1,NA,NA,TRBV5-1,CASSLSMNTEAFF,TGCGCCAGCAGCTTGTCCATGAACACTGAAGCTTTCTTT
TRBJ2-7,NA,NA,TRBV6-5,CASKLGGLGDYEQYF,TGTGCCAGCAAGTTGGGGGGTTTGGGGGACTACGAGCAGTACTTC
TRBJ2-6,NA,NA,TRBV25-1,CAVQSGANVLTF,TGTGCCGTCCAATCAGGGGCCAACGTCCTGACTTTC
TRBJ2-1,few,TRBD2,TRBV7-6,CASSPGTSGRSYNEQFF,TGTGCCAGCAGCCCGGGGACTAGCGGACGATCCTACAATGAGCAGTTCTTC
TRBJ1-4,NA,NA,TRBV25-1,CASHRATNEKLFF,TGTGCCAGTCACAGAGCAACTAATGAAAAACTGTTTTTT